The 26 T cell receptor beta chains in this list originate from one sample, sequenced in a study of CD8+CD57+ T cells in acquired aplastic anemia. Genomic DNA was employed as the template in profiling TCR beta VDJ and CDR3. From the reads, TCRdb called clonotypes with MiXCR, one entry per CDR3 protein. This table holds approximately 98,000 distinct CDR3 sequences, 51% found once. Sequencing used sorted CD4+, CD8+, or CD8+CD57+ T cells (not recorded which) from PBMCs. The receptors derive from a human donor in good health, serving as a control.

In DNA form, the CDR3 reads TGTGCCATCAGTGTTGGGACAAGGGATGGCTACACCTTC. Translating it yields CAISVGTRDGYTF. The V call is TRBV10-3, the J call TRBJ1-2; D may be TRBD1 (6 bases). Germline V gene lookup returns CDR1 ENHRY and CDR2 SYGVKD. V was pared by 4 bases and J by 6 bases, with 12 bases between. The CDR3 spans 13 residues.

This clonotype was counted between two and nine times. A clone one base away is much larger, so this may be a read error. V usage is TRBV14 and J usage is TRBJ2-1; perhaps D is TRBD1 or TRBD2 (5 bases each). The CDR3 has 18 residues. Germline CDR1 reads SGHDN; CDR2 reads FVKESK. The CDR3 protein is CASSQDSVGTVSYDEQFF. The CDR3 DNA reads as TGTGCCAGCAGCCAAGATAGTGTAGGGACCGTATCCTACGATGAGCAGTTCTTC.

CDR3 sequence (DNA): TGCAGTGCATTGGGGGGATCCTACAATGAGCAGTTCTTC. Its translation is CSALGGSYNEQFF. The V call is TRBV20-1, the J call TRBJ2-1; weak D call: TRBD2 (6 bases). The V gene lost 6 bases and the J gene lost 1 base, with 10 bases spanning the gap. CDR3 length: 13 amino acids. Germline lookup yields CDR1 DFQATT and CDR2 SNEGSKA (reference sequence).

This clonotype has ten or more counts. The CDR3 sequence: CASSLYYPQETQYF. CDR3 DNA sequence: TGCGCCAGCAGCTTGTATTACCCACAAGAGACCCAGTACTTC. The gene calls are TRBV5-1 and TRBJ2-5; no firm D call. The germline V and J ends were trimmed by 1 base and 2 bases, with 9 bases remaining between them. The CDR3 is 14 amino acids. The germline gives CDR1 SGHRS, CDR2 YFSETQ.

This clonotype showed up just a few times. The chain recombines TRBV10-3 with TRBJ1-3, with TRBD1 as a possible D gene (6 bases). The germline V and J ends were trimmed by 4 bases and 2 bases, with 9 bases remaining between them. Per the germline V gene, CDR1 is ENHRY and CDR2 is SYGVKD. The CDR3 is 14 amino acids. The CDR3 sequence is CAISGTETGNTIYF. The CDR3 DNA sequence: TGTGCCATCAGTGGGACAGAGACTGGAAACACCATATATTTT.

This clonotype was seen a single time. This sequence may be a read error, since a much larger clone differs from it by one base. The V call is TRBV6-2 or TRBV6-3, the J call TRBJ1-1; TRBD1 is a possible D gene (6 bases). From germline, CDR1 is MNHEY and CDR2 SVGEGT. The CDR3 runs to 16 residues. The CDR3 bases are TGTGCCAGCAGTTGGCGTGGGGGGCAAGGAAACACTGAAGCTTCCTTT. Translation gives CASSWRGGQGNTEASF.

This sequence joins TRBV19 and TRBJ1-2; 8 positions agree with TRBD1. The CDR3 is made up of 13 amino acids. Germline-derived CDR1 and CDR2 are LNHDA and SQIVND (reference sequence). After removal of 6 bases from V and 4 bases from J, the junction contained 4 bases not matched to a gene. The CDR3 DNA sequence: TGTGCCAGTAGCAAGGACAGGGTCTATGGCTACACCTTC. Its protein is CASSKDRVYGYTF.

This clonotype has only a few counts. J is TRBJ2-3 and V is TRBV27; D ambiguous. The CDR3 has 17 amino acids. The germline gives CDR1 MNHEY, CDR2 SMNVEV (reference sequence). V lost 0 bases to trimming and J lost 0 bases, with 13 bases between them. The CDR3: CASSLSIPSTSTDTQYF. The CDR3, as DNA: TGTGCCAGCAGTTTATCGATCCCATCGACTAGCACAGATACGCAGTATTTT.

This clonotype was detected ten times or more. The rearrangement uses TRBV7-2 and TRBJ1-2; the D gene is possibly TRBD1 (5 bases). The ends were cut back, 1 base at V and 6 bases at J, with 9 bases in the middle. Germline assignment: CDR1 SGHTA and CDR2 FQGNSA. This CDR3 has 13 residues. CDR3 amino acids: CASSLGGRDGYTF. Here the CDR3 DNA reads TGTGCCAGCAGCTTAGGGGGGAGGGATGGCTACACCTTC.

This clonotype was recorded at least ten times. The rearrangement links TRBV20-1 to TRBJ2-7; 8 bases are a match to TRBD1. Per the germline V gene, CDR1 is DFQATT and CDR2 is SNEGSKA (reference sequence). The CDR3 sequence is 13 residues long. The ends lost 1 base at V and 2 bases at J; junction bases unmatched: 1. CDR3 nucleotides: TGCAGTGCTAGAGGGACAGGGACCTACGAGCAGTACTTC. Its translation: CSARGTGTYEQYF.

This clonotype was seen repeatedly, ten times or more. The rearrangement joins TRBV13 to TRBJ2-1; 8 bases map to TRBD2. CDR1 is PRHDT and CDR2 is FYEKMQ in the germline V gene (reference sequence). The CDR3 extends over 13 amino acids. V lost 4 bases to trimming and J lost 9 bases; unmatched junction nucleotides: 5. Here the CDR3 DNA reads TGTGCCAGCAGCTCCGGGGGGGCTTTTGAGCAGTTCTTC. Protein: CASSSGGAFEQFF.

The J gene is TRBJ2-3, the V gene TRBV9, with D perhaps TRBD1 (5 bases). CDR1 is SGDLS, CDR2 YYNGEE, per germline. The V end was cut by 2 bases, the J end by 2 bases, with 6 bases between. This CDR3 contains 13 residues. DNA for the CDR3: TGTGCCAGCAGCGTGGACAACACAGATACGCAGTATTTT. Protein product: CASSVDNTDTQYF.

The chain links TRBV10-2 to TRBJ2-7; 9 bases align to TRBD1. CDR1 is WSHSY, CDR2 SAAADI, per germline. The CDR3 is 14 residues long. With V trimmed by 5 bases and J by 2 bases, 4 bases remained unmatched. The CDR3 sequence: CASSSGTGTYEQYF. The DNA of the CDR3 is TGCGCCAGCAGTTCCGGGACAGGGACCTACGAGCAGTACTTC.

This chain uses TRBV19 with TRBJ2-5, with D maybe TRBD2 (7 bases). This CDR3 has 15 residues. V lost 1 base and J 5 bases, leaving 14 bases between the germline ends. Germline assignment: CDR1 LNHDA and CDR2 SQIVND (reference sequence). CDR3 sequence reads: CASSIAPGGHETQYF. The CDR3 DNA follows: TGTGCCAGTAGTATAGCCCCCGGGGGGCACGAGACCCAGTACTTC.

V gene TRBV7-2 combines with J gene TRBJ2-7, with TRBD1 matching 12 bases. The V segment lost 5 bases and the J segment 5 bases; nucleotides outside the gene matches: 7. The CDR3 has 15 amino acids. CDR1 and CDR2 (germline): SGHTA, FQGNSA. The CDR3 region has the DNA TGTGCCAGCAGCCACGGGACAGGGGGCTTCCACGAGCAGTACTTC. Amino acid sequence: CASSHGTGGFHEQYF.

V gene TRBV10-3 combines with J gene TRBJ2-7, with D possibly being TRBD1 or TRBD2 (6 bases each). The CDR3 sequence is 16 residues long. V was shortened by 4 bases and J by 6 bases, with 22 bases between the two germline ends. The germline gives CDR1 ENHRY, CDR2 SYGVKD. The CDR3: CAISAPQGGGFGEQYF. The CDR3 nucleotides read TGTGCCATCAGTGCCCCACAGGGAGGTGGCTTCGGCGAGCAGTACTTC.

The chain joins TRBV7-3 to TRBJ1-6; maybe TRBD1 (5 bases). The germline V and J ends were trimmed by 6 bases and 7 bases, with 13 bases remaining between them. Germline V CDR1 and CDR2: SGHTA, FQGTGA. The CDR3 extends over 14 amino acids. For the CDR3, the DNA is TGTGCCAGCAGGTCGGAAGGGGCGAATTCACCCCTCCACTTT. Translating it yields CASRSEGANSPLHF.

The chain couples TRBV9 to TRBJ1-1, with 8 bases identical to TRBD1. Germline values: CDR1 SGDLS, CDR2 YYNGEE. With V trimmed by 3 bases and J by 6 bases, 1 base remained unmatched. The CDR3 spans 12 residues. CDR3 loop: CASSAGGSEAFF. The CDR3 region has the DNA TGTGCCAGCAGCGCAGGGGGCTCTGAAGCTTTCTTT.

Concerning this clonotype itself: The junction does not match germline at one end; this may be a read error. The gene calls are TRBV6-2 or TRBV6-3 and TRBJ1-4, with unresolved D. The CDR3 contains 14 residues. The germline CDR1 and CDR2 sequences are MNHEY and SVGEGT. CDR3 loop: CASSYEAYNEELFF. CDR3 in DNA: TGTGCCAGCAGTTATGAGGCATATAATGAAGAACTGTTTTTT.

A remark on this clonotype: Germline and junction disagree at one end, which may indicate a read error. This chain connects TRBV24-1 to TRBJ1-5, with TRBD1 as a possible D gene (6 bases). The germline CDR1 and CDR2 sequences are KGHDR and SFDVKD. This CDR3 is 13 amino acids long. For the CDR3, the DNA is TGTGCCAGCAGTTTAGGGGGTCATCAGCCCCAGCATTTT. Protein: CASSLGGHQPQHF.

This clonotype was seen many times. This rearrangement joins TRBV5-4 to TRBJ2-7, with D perhaps matching TRBD1 (6 bases). V was shortened by 4 bases and J by 3 bases, with 14 bases between the two germline ends. The CDR3 length is 14 residues. The germline V gene has CDR1 SGHNT and CDR2 YYREEE (reference sequence). CDR3 DNA: TGTGCCAGCAGCCGACCAGGGGAACGCTACGAGCAGTACTTC. It is translated as CASSRPGERYEQYF.

This clonotype was seen a single time. The genes are TRBV12-5 and TRBJ2-1, with 7 bases aligning to TRBD1. The length of the CDR3 is 12 residues. J lost 13 bases, V lost 6 bases, and 9 bases had no gene match. Per germline, CDR1 LGHNT and CDR2 FRNRAP. In DNA form, the CDR3 reads TGTGCTAGTGGGTACGGGACAGCAAACCAGTTCTTC. Amino acids: CASGYGTANQFF.

The chain recombines TRBV20-1 with TRBJ1-2; weak D call: TRBD1 (6 bases). Trimming shortened V by 1 base and J by 8 bases, and 17 bases separated the two germline ends. The CDR3 sequence is 14 residues long. Germline V gene data show CDR1 as DFQATT and CDR2 as SNEGSKA (reference sequence). The CDR3 bases are TGCAGTGCTAGAGTTCGGGGGGGACACGAGGGCTACACCTTC. Its protein product is CSARVRGGHEGYTF.

The genes are TRBV7-2 and TRBJ2-7, with D maybe TRBD1 (5 bases). The CDR3 has 15 amino acids. The V gene lost 2 bases and the J gene lost 2 bases, with 13 bases spanning the gap. Germline CDR1 and CDR2: SGHTA and FQGNSA. This chain's CDR3 is CASSLTTGKTYEQYF. The CDR3 DNA follows: TGTGCCAGCAGCTTAACAACAGGTAAAACCTACGAGCAGTACTTC.

This clonotype came up many times. The V and J genes are TRBV10-2 and TRBJ1-4; D is possibly TRBD1 (6 bases). CDR3 length equals 16 residues. Trimming removed 3 bases from V and 8 bases from J, with 19 bases in between. The V gene's germline CDR1 is WSHSY and CDR2 SAAADI. CDR3 sequence (DNA): TGCGCCAGCAGTGAAGGCCAGGGGAGATTTGGGGAAAAACTGTTTTTT. Its translation is CASSEGQGRFGEKLFF.

This clonotype was observed a single time. The chain combines TRBV10-2 with TRBJ2-1, with D possibly TRBD1 on 5 matching bases. This CDR3 spans 12 amino acids. The germline V gene has CDR1 WSHSY and CDR2 SAAADI. Trimming cost V 6 bases and J 5 bases, with 8 bases left between them. The CDR3 protein is CASSDSDNEQFF. The CDR3 region has the DNA TGCGCCAGCAGCGACAGCGACAATGAGCAGTTCTTC.